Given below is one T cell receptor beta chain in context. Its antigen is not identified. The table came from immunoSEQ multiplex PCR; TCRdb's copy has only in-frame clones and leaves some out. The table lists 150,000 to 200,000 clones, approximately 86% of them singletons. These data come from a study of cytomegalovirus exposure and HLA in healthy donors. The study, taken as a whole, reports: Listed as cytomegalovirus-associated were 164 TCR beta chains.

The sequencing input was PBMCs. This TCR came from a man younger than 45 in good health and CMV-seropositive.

CDR3 DNA: TGTGCCAGCAGCCAAGGCCCTAGCGGGGTCTACGAGCAGTACTTC. Amino acids: CASSQGPSGVYEQYF. The rearrangement uses TRBV7-2 and TRBJ2-7; 9 bases line up with TRBD2. The CDR3 length is 15 residues. Germline-derived CDR1 and CDR2 are SGHTA and FQGNSA. Unmatched junction bases numbered 8, after V lost 5 bases and J lost 3 bases. The full variable domain, completed using reference TRBV7-2 and TRBJ2-7, is GAGVSQSPSNKVTEKGKDVELRCDPISGHTALYWYRQSLGQGLEFLIYFQGNSAPDKSGLPSDRFSAERTGGSVSTLTIQRTQQEDSAVYLCASSQGPSGVYEQYFGPGTRLTVT.